This paragraph reports one TCR beta chain. This sample is drawn from a study of blood T cell repertoires in COVID-19. Overall study: In each case, the material was cDNA or gDNA derived from T cells, B-cell-depleted T cells, or PBMCs.

Generated by immunoSEQ multiplex PCR, the TCRdb table keeps only in-frame clones and is missing some. The sample lists a few hundred thousand clones; 86% were seen once. V gave up 6 bases and J gave up 2 bases; unmatched junction bases: 19. The V gene's germline CDR1 is MDHEN and CDR2 SYDVKM. This CDR3 region has 19 residues. The rearrangement joins TRBV28 to TRBJ1-5; TRBD1 aligns across 7 bases. Sequenced input: peripheral blood. The clonotype was recovered from a man older than 75 with acute or convalescent COVID-19. Here the CDR3 DNA reads TGTGCCAGCAGCGCCCCCGGGACAGAGTTGATATCCCGCAATCAGCCCCAGCATTTT. It is translated as CASSAPGTELISRNQPQHF.